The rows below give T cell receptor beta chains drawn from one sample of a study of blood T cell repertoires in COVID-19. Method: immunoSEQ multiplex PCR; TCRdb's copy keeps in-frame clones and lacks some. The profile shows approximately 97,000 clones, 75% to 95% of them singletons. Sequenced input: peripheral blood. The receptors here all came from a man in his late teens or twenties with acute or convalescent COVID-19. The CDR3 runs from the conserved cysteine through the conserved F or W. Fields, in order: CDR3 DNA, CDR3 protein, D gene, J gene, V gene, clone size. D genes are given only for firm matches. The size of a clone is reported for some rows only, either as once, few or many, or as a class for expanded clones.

DNA: TGTGCCACCAGTGATCCCCACCAGGGCTACACCTTC; CDR3: CATSDPHQGYTF; D: -; J: TRBJ1-2; V: TRBV24-1; size: -
DNA: TGTGCCAGCAGCTTTGGTAGGGGGCGGTCTAATGAAAAACTGTTTTTT; CDR3: CASSFGRGRSNEKLFF; D: TRBD1; J: TRBJ1-4; V: TRBV5-8; size: once
DNA: TGTGCCAGCAGCCTCCTGGGGGGGAGAGAAAAACTGTTTTTT; CDR3: CASSLLGGREKLFF; D: -; J: TRBJ1-4; V: TRBV6-5; size: -
DNA: TGTGCCAGCAGCTTGGGGACAGGCAACACTGAAGCTTTCTTT; CDR3: CASSLGTGNTEAFF; D: TRBD1; J: TRBJ1-1; V: TRBV5-6; size: -
DNA: TGCGCCAGCAGCAGTCTAGCGGGGGGTTCCTACGAGCAGTACTTC; CDR3: CASSSLAGGSYEQYF; D: TRBD2; J: TRBJ2-7; V: TRBV5-1; size: once
DNA: TGCGCCAGCAGTAACCTCGGGCCTAGCGGGTTCCATGGCTACACCTTC; CDR3: CASSNLGPSGFHGYTF; D: -; J: TRBJ1-2; V: TRBV10-2; size: -
DNA: TGTGCCAGCAGCCAGGCGGGACAGAAAAATCAGCCCCAGCATTTT; CDR3: CASSQAGQKNQPQHF; D: TRBD1; J: TRBJ1-5; V: TRBV4-2; size: -
DNA: TGTGCCAGCAGCTGGTGGACAGCGAACACTGAAGCTTTCTTT; CDR3: CASSWWTANTEAFF; D: -; J: TRBJ1-1; V: TRBV5-5; size: -
DNA: TGTGCCAGTAGCAATCGGGGACAAGTGGACGAGCAGTACTTC; CDR3: CASSNRGQVDEQYF; D: -; J: TRBJ2-7; V: TRBV19; size: -
DNA: TGTGCCAGCAGCCCTACCGGGACAGGGGCTAACTATGGCTACACCTTC; CDR3: CASSPTGTGANYGYTF; D: TRBD1; J: TRBJ1-2; V: TRBV3-1/TRBV3-2; size: -
DNA: TGTGCCAGCAGCCCCCGGGGATTTATAACCGGGGAGCTGTTTTTT; CDR3: CASSPRGFITGELFF; D: -; J: TRBJ2-2; V: TRBV3-1/TRBV3-2; size: -
DNA: TGCGCCAGCAGTGAGACCATGACAGGGTTACTGTTTTTT; CDR3: CASSETMTGLLFF; D: TRBD1; J: TRBJ2-2; V: TRBV10-1; size: few
DNA: TGTGCCAGCACCGCTGGGAGTTACTATGGCTACACCTTC; CDR3: CASTAGSYYGYTF; D: -; J: TRBJ1-2; V: TRBV6-6; size: -
DNA: TGTGCCAGTAGTAGAGGTTTGGGACAGGGGACCGTGAACACTGAAGCTTTCTTT; CDR3: CASSRGLGQGTVNTEAFF; D: TRBD1; J: TRBJ1-1; V: TRBV19; size: -
DNA: TGCGCCAGCAGCCAAGCGACCGGGACAGGGGGCTGGGGCACTGAAGCTTTCTTT; CDR3: CASSQATGTGGWGTEAFF; D: TRBD1; J: TRBJ1-1; V: TRBV4-1; size: -
DNA: TGTGCCAGCAGCTTGGCCCGGGACAGGGTAGTTCAGCCCCAGCATTTT; CDR3: CASSLARDRVVQPQHF; D: TRBD1; J: TRBJ1-5; V: TRBV5-8; size: -
DNA: TGTGCCAGCAGATCGTGGAAGGAGCGTCAGCCCCAGCATTTT; CDR3: CASRSWKERQPQHF; D: -; J: TRBJ1-5; V: TRBV5-6; size: -
DNA: TGCGCCAGCAGCTTGGGTTCTAGCGGGAGTAGGAATGAGCAGTTCTTC; CDR3: CASSLGSSGSRNEQFF; D: TRBD2; J: TRBJ2-1; V: TRBV5-1; size: -
DNA: TGCGCCAGCACTAACTCCGGGACAGGGCTCGAGACCCAGTACTTC; CDR3: CASTNSGTGLETQYF; D: TRBD1; J: TRBJ2-5; V: TRBV5-1; size: -
DNA: TGTGCCAGCAGCCTATCCGACCGACAGGGGGCAGTCGGCTACACCTTC; CDR3: CASSLSDRQGAVGYTF; D: TRBD1; J: TRBJ1-2; V: TRBV7-9; size: -
DNA: TGTGCCAGCTCACCAGCGGTGAACACTGAAGCTTTCTTT; CDR3: CASSPAVNTEAFF; D: -; J: TRBJ1-1; V: TRBV18; size: -
DNA: TGTGCCAGCAGTTACTCCTATGAGCCGAACACTGAAGCTTTCTTT; CDR3: CASSYSYEPNTEAFF; D: -; J: TRBJ1-1; V: TRBV6-5; size: -
DNA: TGTGCCAGCAGCTTGGGGACTAGCGGGAGAACCTTCTCCTACGAGCAGTACTTC; CDR3: CASSLGTSGRTFSYEQYF; D: TRBD2; J: TRBJ2-7; V: TRBV7-6; size: -
DNA: TGTGCCAGCAGATCAGGGACAATGACTGAAGCTTTCTTT; CDR3: CASRSGTMTEAFF; D: -; J: TRBJ1-1; V: TRBV5-6; size: -
DNA: TGTGCCAGCAGCTTTGGGCTACCCAACTACGAGCAGTACTTC; CDR3: CASSFGLPNYEQYF; D: -; J: TRBJ2-7; V: TRBV7-9; size: -
DNA: TGTGCCAGCAGCTTAGGGGACAGACTAGCGGCGAACAATGAGCAGTTCTTC; CDR3: CASSLGDRLAANNEQFF; D: TRBD2; J: TRBJ2-1; V: TRBV11-2; size: -
DNA: TGTGCCAGCAGCCTATCGACTAGCGGGGGGGCTTTAGCCCATGAGTACTTC; CDR3: CASSLSTSGGALAHEYF; D: TRBD2; J: TRBJ2-5; V: TRBV11-2; size: -
DNA: TGTGCCAGCAGCCGACTTAGGGACACATACTCCTACGAGCAGTACTTC; CDR3: CASSRLRDTYSYEQYF; D: -; J: TRBJ2-7; V: TRBV7-9; size: -
DNA: TGTGCCAGCAGCTTACTATCCTTTTGGGAGCGGGGAGAGCAGTACTTC; CDR3: CASSLLSFWERGEQYF; D: TRBD2; J: TRBJ2-7; V: TRBV7-2; size: -
DNA: TGCGCCAGCAGCTTGGGTGACAGGGGAGACACTGAAGCTTTCTTT; CDR3: CASSLGDRGDTEAFF; D: TRBD1; J: TRBJ1-1; V: TRBV5-1; size: -
DNA: TGCAGCGTTGAATTGCGGGACAGGGGGTACGGCTACACCTTC; CDR3: CSVELRDRGYGYTF; D: TRBD1; J: TRBJ1-2; V: TRBV29-1; size: -
DNA: TGTGCCAGTAGGAACCACGGGACAATTAACACTGAAGCTTTCTTT; CDR3: CASRNHGTINTEAFF; D: -; J: TRBJ1-1; V: TRBV19; size: -
DNA: TGCGCCAGCAGCCAAGGGGACAGGACCAATTCACCCCTCCACTTT; CDR3: CASSQGDRTNSPLHF; D: TRBD1; J: TRBJ1-6; V: TRBV4-1; size: -
DNA: TGTGCCAGCAGTTACTTGGGTGGACAGGTGAGGACTGAAGCTTTCTTT; CDR3: CASSYLGGQVRTEAFF; D: TRBD1; J: TRBJ1-1; V: TRBV6-2/TRBV6-3; size: -
DNA: TGTGCCAGTAGTATAGGGGGACAGAGAGGAAACTATGGCTACACCTTC; CDR3: CASSIGGQRGNYGYTF; D: TRBD1; J: TRBJ1-2; V: TRBV19; size: -